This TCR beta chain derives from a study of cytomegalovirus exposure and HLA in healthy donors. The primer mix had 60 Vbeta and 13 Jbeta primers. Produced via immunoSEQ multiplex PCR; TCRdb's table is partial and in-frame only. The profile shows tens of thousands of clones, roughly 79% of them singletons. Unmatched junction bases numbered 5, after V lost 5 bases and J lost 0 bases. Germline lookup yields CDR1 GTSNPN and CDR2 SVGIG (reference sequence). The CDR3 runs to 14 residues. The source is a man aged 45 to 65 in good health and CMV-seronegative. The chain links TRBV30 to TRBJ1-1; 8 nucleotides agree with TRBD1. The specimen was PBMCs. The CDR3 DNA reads TGTGCCTGGGACCGGACAGGGCTGAACACTGAAGCTTTCTTT. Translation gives CAWDRTGLNTEAFF. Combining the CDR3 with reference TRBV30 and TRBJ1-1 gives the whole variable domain SQTIHQWPATLVQPVGSPLSLECTVEGTSNPNLYWYRQAAGRGLQLLFYSVGIGQISSEVPQNLSASRPQDRQFILSSKKLLLSDSGFYLCAWDRTGLNTEAFFGQGTRLTVV.